This T cell receptor (beta chain) originates from a study of vaccination effects on CD4 cells after COVID-19. In the ViraFEST assay, antigen-specific CD4+ clonotypes were identified by expansion after peptide-pool stimulation. Subsequent to a culture period of approximately 11 days, CD4+ T cells were isolated. Nucleocapsid antibodies stayed negative before and after vaccination, showing no earlier SARS-CoV-2 infection. The CDR3 consists of 13 residues. Trimming removed 2 bases at V and 3 bases at J, with 8 bases between. Germline CDR1 is SGHNT and CDR2 is YYREEE (reference sequence). Concerning this clone: Antigen specificity is unknown.

The repertoire was sequenced with immunoSEQ multiplex PCR; TCRdb's copy has only in-frame clones and lacks some. The table shows 20,000 to 30,000 clones, with approximately 83% occurring only once. The source of this sequence is a human donor who received a COVID-19 vaccine. Sequencing used CD4+ T cells from PBMCs cultured with HCoV-NL63 spike peptides, obtained before COVID-19 vaccination. This sequence joins TRBV5-4 and TRBJ2-5; either TRBD1 or TRBD2 may supply D (6 bases each). Here the CDR3 DNA reads TGTGCCAGCAGCTTAAGGGGGGAAGAGACCCAGTACTTC. Residues: CASSLRGEETQYF.